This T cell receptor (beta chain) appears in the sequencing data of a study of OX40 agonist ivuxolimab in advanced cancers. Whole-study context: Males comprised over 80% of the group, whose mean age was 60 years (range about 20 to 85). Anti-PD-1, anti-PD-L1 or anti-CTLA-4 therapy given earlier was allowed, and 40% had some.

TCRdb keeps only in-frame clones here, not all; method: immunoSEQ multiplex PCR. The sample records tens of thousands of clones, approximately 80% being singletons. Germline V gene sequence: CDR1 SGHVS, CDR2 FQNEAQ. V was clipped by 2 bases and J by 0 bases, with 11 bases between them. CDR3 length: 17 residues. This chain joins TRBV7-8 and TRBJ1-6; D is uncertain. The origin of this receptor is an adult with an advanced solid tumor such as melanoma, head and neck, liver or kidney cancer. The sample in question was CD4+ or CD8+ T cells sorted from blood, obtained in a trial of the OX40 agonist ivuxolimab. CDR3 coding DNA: TGTGCCAGCAGCTTACCCAAAGATGGCTCCTATAATTCACCCCTCCACTTT. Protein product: CASSLPKDGSYNSPLHF. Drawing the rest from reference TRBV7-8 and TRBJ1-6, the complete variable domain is GAGVSQSPRYKVAKRGQDVALRCDPISGHVSLFWYQQALGQGPEFLTYFQNEAQLDKSGLPSDRFFAERPEGSVSTLKIQRTQQEDSAVYLCASSLPKDGSYNSPLHFGNGTRLTVT.